This entry lists 17 T cell receptor beta chains sequenced from one sample in a study of shared clonotypes between healthy human individuals (TCRdb year 2020). Library method: the immunoSEQ multiplex PCR assay. TCRdb carries this immuneACCESS record with in-frame sequences only. Its versions omit some clonotypes, under half of them owing to an unresolved V gene in the studies checked, with the rest unexplained. The sample table lists 600,000 to 750,000 clones, 72% of them with a count of one. The ten largest clones add up to 1.8% of the sample. Source material: memory CD4+ T cells sorted from blood. The meaning of the sample's cell subset or site label: CD45RA-negative fraction. These receptors all come from a woman aged 30 to 39 in good health.

V gene TRBV6-5 combines with J gene TRBJ2-7; maybe TRBD1 (6 bases). The length of the CDR3 is 12 residues. In germline, CDR1 is MNHEY, CDR2 SVGAGI. Trimming pared 6 bases from V and 7 bases from J, leaving 13 bases between. The CDR3 bases are TGTGCCAGCAGCCTCAGGGGTTATGAGCAGTACTTC. Its translation is CASSLRGYEQYF.

The J gene is TRBJ2-5, the V gene TRBV4-1; weak D call: TRBD2 (6 bases). The J call may be mistaken, given a closer DNA end match to TRBJ2-7. The CDR3 has 15 residues. Germline values: CDR1 MGHRA, CDR2 YSYEKL. The CDR3 region is CASSHGRQTTYEQYF. The CDR3, as DNA: TGCGCCAGCAGCCACGGGAGACAGACAACCTACGAGCAGTACTTC.

The chain employs TRBV11-2 and TRBJ2-7, with D possibly matching TRBD2 (6 bases). Germline V gene sequence: CDR1 SGHAT, CDR2 FQNNGV. V was cut by 3 bases and J by 3 bases, with 21 bases left in between. The CDR3 length is 17 residues. The CDR3 nucleotides read TGTGCCAGCAGCTTCCACTCTGGAGGGTCGGTATACTACGAGCAGTACTTC. Its translation: CASSFHSGGSVYYEQYF. The whole variable domain, filled in from reference TRBV11-2 and TRBJ2-7, reads EAGVAQSPRYKIIEKRQSVAFWCNPISGHATLYWYQQILGQGPKLLIQFQNNGVVDDSQLPKDRFSAERLKGVDSTLKIQPAKLEDSAVYLCASSFHSGGSVYYEQYFGPGTRLTVT.

The genes are TRBV28 and TRBJ2-7; TRBD2 matches at 7 bases. The CDR3 has 16 residues. Looked up from germline, CDR1 is MDHEN and CDR2 is SYDVKM. V shed 4 bases and J 7 bases; nucleotides not matched to a gene: 16. CDR3 in amino acids: CASSYGGGSNAGEQYF. In DNA, the CDR3 is TGTGCCAGCAGTTATGGAGGCGGGAGTAATGCCGGAGAGCAGTACTTC. Based on the CDR3 plus reference TRBV28 and TRBJ2-7, the full variable domain is DVKVTQSSRYLVKRTGEKVFLECVQDMDHENMFWYRQDPGLGLRLIYFSYDVKMKEKGDIPEGYSVSREKKERFSLILESASTNQTSMYLCASSYGGGSNAGEQYFGPGTRLTVT.

The genes are TRBV19 and TRBJ1-4, with D perhaps matching TRBD1 (6 bases). The CDR3 length is 15 residues. Germline loops: CDR1 LNHDA, CDR2 SQIVND (reference sequence). V was clipped by 6 bases and J by 8 bases, with 19 bases between them. Here the CDR3 reads CASSSQGSGSEKLFF. The CDR3 coding sequence is TGTGCCAGTAGCTCACAGGGAAGTGGGAGCGAAAAACTGTTTTTT. Complete variable domain (other parts from reference TRBV19 and TRBJ1-4): DGGITQSPKYLFRKEGQNVTLSCEQNLNHDAMYWYRQDPGQGLRLIYYSQIVNDFQKGDIAEGYSVSREKKESFPLTVTSAQKNPTAFYLCASSSQGSGSEKLFFGSGTQLSVL.

The rearrangement joins TRBV27 to TRBJ1-2; 10 bases are a match to TRBD1. Losses at the gene ends were 3 bases for V and 1 base for J; bases not matched to a gene: 8. The CDR3 is 17 amino acids. The germline CDR1 and CDR2 sequences are MNHEY and SMNVEV (reference sequence). The chain's CDR3 is CASSFKPTGGFNYGYTF. CDR3 sequence (DNA): TGTGCCAGCAGTTTCAAACCGACAGGGGGCTTTAACTATGGCTACACCTTC.

This chain links TRBV4-1 with TRBJ1-5; tentatively, D is TRBD1 (6 bases). The germline V and J ends were trimmed by 4 bases and 5 bases, with 12 bases remaining between them. CDR1 MGHRA and CDR2 YSYEKL come from the germline V gene. The CDR3 is 14 residues long. CDR3 loop: CASSLGGGYQPQHF. The DNA of the CDR3 is TGCGCCAGCAGCCTCGGAGGGGGTTATCAGCCCCAGCATTTT.

This clone was seen at least ten times. The rearrangement uses TRBV2 and TRBJ2-5, with D hard to call. V gave up 6 bases and J gave up 5 bases, with 10 bases separating them. The CDR3 is made up of 12 amino acids. CDR1 SNHLY and CDR2 FYNNEI come from the germline V gene. The CDR3 sequence: CASRGSAETQYF. The CDR3 DNA follows: TGTGCCAGCAGGGGCTCCGCGGAGACCCAGTACTTC.

The chain has TRBV18 and TRBJ2-3; unclear D gene. CDR1 KGHSH and CDR2 LQKENI come from the germline V gene. The CDR3 spans 12 residues. V gave up 5 bases and J gave up 4 bases, with 7 bases separating them. CDR3 sequence reads: CASSSSSDTQYF. DNA for the CDR3: TGTGCCAGCTCATCGAGCTCAGATACGCAGTATTTT.

J is TRBJ2-7 and V is TRBV9; D not resolved. V gave up 0 bases and J gave up 2 bases, with 9 bases separating them. Germline V CDR1 and CDR2: SGDLS, YYNGEE. The CDR3 has 14 residues. The CDR3 DNA reads TGTGCCAGCAGCGTAGAGGACCAGGCCTACGAGCAGTACTTC. Protein product: CASSVEDQAYEQYF.

This sequence joins TRBV19 and TRBJ1-3, with D possibly being TRBD1 (5 bases). There are 16 residues in the CDR3. Germline CDR1 and CDR2: LNHDA and SQIVND (reference sequence). Trimming took 4 bases from V and 0 from J, leaving 13 bases between them. Here the CDR3 reads CASSTWTPYSGNTIYF. CDR3 in DNA: TGTGCCAGTAGTACCTGGACACCTTACTCTGGAAACACCATATATTTT.

This clone was counted only a few times. This chain connects TRBV18 to TRBJ1-3, with D possibly being TRBD1 (5 bases). CDR3 length: 15 amino acids. With 1 base removed from V and 4 bases from J, the gap between germline ends came to 11 bases. Per the germline V gene, CDR1 is KGHSH and CDR2 is LQKENI. CDR3 coding DNA: TGTGCCAGCTCACCACGGCAGGGTCACGGAAACACCATATATTTT. Its protein is CASSPRQGHGNTIYF.

V gene TRBV6-5 combines with J gene TRBJ1-1, with a possible D match to TRBD1 (6 bases). Germline V gene sequence: CDR1 MNHEY, CDR2 SVGAGI. This CDR3 has 15 amino acids. Trimming stripped 0 bases from V and 5 bases from J, with 13 bases between. CDR3 loop: CASSYSSGAQTEAFF. As DNA, the CDR3 is TGTGCCAGCAGTTACTCGTCAGGGGCGCAAACTGAAGCTTTCTTT.

The gene calls are TRBV6-5 and TRBJ2-3; D uncertain. Germline CDR1 MNHEY, CDR2 SVGAGI. The germline V and J ends were trimmed by 0 bases and 5 bases, with 12 bases remaining between them. The CDR3 has 15 residues. The DNA of the CDR3 is TGTGCCAGCAGTTACTCAGGGCGTGTAGGAGATACGCAGTATTTT. Translated, it gives CASSYSGRVGDTQYF.

This rearrangement joins TRBV6-5 to TRBJ1-1; D unclear. The CDR3 has 13 residues. V lost 2 bases to trimming and J lost 7 bases, with 11 bases between them. Per germline, CDR1 MNHEY and CDR2 SVGAGI. The DNA of the CDR3 is TGTGCCAGCAGTTACATGGGGTTGGGTGAAGCTTTCTTT. Translated, it gives CASSYMGLGEAFF.

This chain joins TRBV6-1 and TRBJ2-7, with D tentatively TRBD2 (6 bases). CDR1 and CDR2 from the germline V gene are MNHNS and SASEGT. The ends were cut back, 2 bases at V and 9 bases at J, with 20 bases in the middle. The CDR3 is 15 residues long. The CDR3 DNA sequence: TGTGCCAGCAGTGAACATAGGGAGGTTCTACGAGGGCAGTACTTC. Translation gives CASSEHREVLRGQYF.

This chain uses TRBV18 with TRBJ1-4; D is unresolved. The V gene lost 6 bases and the J gene lost 4 bases, with 9 bases spanning the gap. Germline lookup yields CDR1 KGHSH and CDR2 LQKENI. The CDR3 has 13 residues. As DNA, the CDR3 is TGTGCCAGCTCTCTAAGCCTTAATGAAAAACTGTTTTTT. Encoded protein: CASSLSLNEKLFF.